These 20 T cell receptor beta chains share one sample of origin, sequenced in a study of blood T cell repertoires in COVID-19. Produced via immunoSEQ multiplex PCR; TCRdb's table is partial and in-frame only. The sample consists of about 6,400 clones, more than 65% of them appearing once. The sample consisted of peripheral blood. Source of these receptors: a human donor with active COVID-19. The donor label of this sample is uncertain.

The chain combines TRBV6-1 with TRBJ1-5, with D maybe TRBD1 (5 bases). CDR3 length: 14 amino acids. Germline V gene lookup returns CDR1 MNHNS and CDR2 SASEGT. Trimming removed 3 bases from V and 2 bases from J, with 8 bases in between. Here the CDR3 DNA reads TGTGCCAGCAGTGACGGACACCGCAATCAGCCCCAGCATTTT. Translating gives CASSDGHRNQPQHF.

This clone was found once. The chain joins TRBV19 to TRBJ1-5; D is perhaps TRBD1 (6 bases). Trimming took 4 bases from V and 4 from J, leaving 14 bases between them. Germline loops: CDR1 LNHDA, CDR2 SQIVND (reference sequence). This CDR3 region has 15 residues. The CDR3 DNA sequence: TGTGCCAGTAGTAATTACAGGGTTGGGAATCAGCCCCAGCATTTT. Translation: CASSNYRVGNQPQHF.

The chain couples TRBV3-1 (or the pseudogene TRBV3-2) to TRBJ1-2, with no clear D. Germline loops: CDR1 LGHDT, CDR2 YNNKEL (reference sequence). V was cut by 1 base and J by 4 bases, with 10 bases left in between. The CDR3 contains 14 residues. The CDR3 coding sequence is TGTGCCAGCAGCCAAGTAGAGGGTTCCTATGGCTACACCTTC. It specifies CASSQVEGSYGYTF.

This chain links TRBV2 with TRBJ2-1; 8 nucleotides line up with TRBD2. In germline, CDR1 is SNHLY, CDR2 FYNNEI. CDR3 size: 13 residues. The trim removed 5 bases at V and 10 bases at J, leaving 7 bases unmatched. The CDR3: CASSRTREGEQFF. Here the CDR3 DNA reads TGTGCCAGCAGTCGAACCCGGGAGGGGGAGCAGTTCTTC.

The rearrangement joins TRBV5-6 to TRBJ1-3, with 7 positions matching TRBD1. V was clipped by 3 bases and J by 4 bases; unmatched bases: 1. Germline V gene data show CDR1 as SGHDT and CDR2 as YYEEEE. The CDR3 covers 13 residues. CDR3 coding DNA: TGTGCCAGCAGCTACAGGGGAGGAAACACCATATATTTT. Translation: CASSYRGGNTIYF.

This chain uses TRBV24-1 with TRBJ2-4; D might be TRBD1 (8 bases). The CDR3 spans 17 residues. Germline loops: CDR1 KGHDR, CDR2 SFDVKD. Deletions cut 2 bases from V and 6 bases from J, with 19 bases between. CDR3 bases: TGTGCCACCAGTGATTCGCCTCGAACAGGGGGGGGAAACATTCAGTACTTC. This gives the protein CATSDSPRTGGGNIQYF.

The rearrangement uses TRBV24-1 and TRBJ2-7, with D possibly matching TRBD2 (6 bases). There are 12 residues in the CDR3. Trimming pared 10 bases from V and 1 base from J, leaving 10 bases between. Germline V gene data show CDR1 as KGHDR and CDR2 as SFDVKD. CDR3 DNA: TGTGCCACTGGGGGGATATCCTACGAGCAGTACTTC. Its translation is CATGGISYEQYF.

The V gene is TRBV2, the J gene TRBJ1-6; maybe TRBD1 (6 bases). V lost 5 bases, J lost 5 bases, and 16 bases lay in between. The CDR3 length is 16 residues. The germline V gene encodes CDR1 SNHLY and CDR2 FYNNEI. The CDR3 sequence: CASSNPGQRNNSPLHF. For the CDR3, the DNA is TGTGCCAGCAGTAATCCGGGACAAAGAAATAATTCACCCCTCCACTTT.

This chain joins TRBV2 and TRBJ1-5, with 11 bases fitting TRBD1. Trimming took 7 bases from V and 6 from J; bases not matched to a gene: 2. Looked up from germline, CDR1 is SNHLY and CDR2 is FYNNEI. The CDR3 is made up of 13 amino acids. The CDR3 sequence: CASKGQGVQPQHF. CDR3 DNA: TGTGCCAGCAAGGGACAGGGGGTTCAGCCCCAGCATTTT.

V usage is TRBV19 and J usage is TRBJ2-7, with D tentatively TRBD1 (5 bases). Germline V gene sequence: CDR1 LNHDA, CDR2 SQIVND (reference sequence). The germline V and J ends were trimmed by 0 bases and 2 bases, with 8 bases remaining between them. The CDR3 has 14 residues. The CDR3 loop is CASSIDRTTYEQYF. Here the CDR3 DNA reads TGTGCCAGTAGTATAGACAGGACAACCTACGAGCAGTACTTC.

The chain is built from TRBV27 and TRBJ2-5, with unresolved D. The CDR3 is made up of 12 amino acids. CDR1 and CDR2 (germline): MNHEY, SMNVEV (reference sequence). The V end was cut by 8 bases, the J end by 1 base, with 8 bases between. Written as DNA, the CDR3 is TGTGCCAGCGGCAGACTCCAAGAGACCCAGTACTTC. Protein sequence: CASGRLQETQYF.

The CDR3: CASSLSGAGVKDTQYF. CDR3 DNA sequence: TGTGCCAGCAGCTTATCCGGAGCGGGGGTAAAAGATACGCAGTATTTT. The genes are TRBV11-3 and TRBJ2-3, with 8 bases aligning to TRBD2. V dropped 2 bases and J dropped 5; count of bases not matched to a gene: 9. This CDR3 comprises 16 residues. Germline CDR1 SGHNT, CDR2 YENEEA. Together with reference TRBV11-3 and TRBJ2-3, the CDR3 gives the full variable domain: EAGVVQSPRYKIIEKKQPVAFWCNPISGHNTLYWYLQNLGQGPELLIRYENEEAVDDSQLPKDRFSAERLKGVDSTLKIQPAELGDSAVYLCASSLSGAGVKDTQYFGPGTRLTVL.

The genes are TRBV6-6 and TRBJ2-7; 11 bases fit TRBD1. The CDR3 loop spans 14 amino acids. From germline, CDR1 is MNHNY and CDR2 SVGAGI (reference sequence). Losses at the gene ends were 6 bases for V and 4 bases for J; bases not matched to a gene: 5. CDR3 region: CASRTDRGPYEQYF. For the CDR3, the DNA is TGTGCCAGCAGAACGGACAGGGGGCCTTACGAGCAGTACTTC.

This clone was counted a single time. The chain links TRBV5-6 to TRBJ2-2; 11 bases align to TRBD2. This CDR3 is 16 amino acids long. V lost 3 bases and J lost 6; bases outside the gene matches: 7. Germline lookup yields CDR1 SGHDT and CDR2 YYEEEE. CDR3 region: CASSWGSSGGAGELFF. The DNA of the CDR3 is TGTGCCAGCAGCTGGGGCAGTAGCGGGGGGGCCGGGGAGCTGTTTTTT.

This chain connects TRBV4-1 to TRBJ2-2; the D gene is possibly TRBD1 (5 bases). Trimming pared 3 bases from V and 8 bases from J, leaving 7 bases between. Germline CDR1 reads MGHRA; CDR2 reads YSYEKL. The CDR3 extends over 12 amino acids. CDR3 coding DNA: TGCGCCAGCAGCCACAGGGTGGGGGAGCTGTTTTTT. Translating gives CASSHRVGELFF.

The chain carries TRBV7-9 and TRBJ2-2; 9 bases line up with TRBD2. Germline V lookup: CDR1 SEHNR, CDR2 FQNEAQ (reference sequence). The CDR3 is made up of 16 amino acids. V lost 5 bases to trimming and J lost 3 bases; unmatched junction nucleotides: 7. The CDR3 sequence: CASSLAGGLDTGELFF. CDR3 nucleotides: TGTGCCAGCAGCCTGGCGGGAGGGCTAGACACCGGGGAGCTGTTTTTT.

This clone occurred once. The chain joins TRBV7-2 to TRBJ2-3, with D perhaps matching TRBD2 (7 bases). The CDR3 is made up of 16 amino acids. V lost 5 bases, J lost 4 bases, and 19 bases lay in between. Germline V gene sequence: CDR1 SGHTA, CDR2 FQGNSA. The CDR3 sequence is CASSQVVGGGADTQYF. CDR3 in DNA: TGTGCCAGCAGCCAAGTGGTAGGCGGGGGCGCAGATACGCAGTATTTT.

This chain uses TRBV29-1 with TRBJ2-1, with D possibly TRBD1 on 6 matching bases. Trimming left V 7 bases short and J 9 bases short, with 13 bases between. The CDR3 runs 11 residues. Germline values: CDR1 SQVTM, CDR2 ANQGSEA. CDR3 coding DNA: TGCAGCGGGAAACAGGGTCCTGAGCAGTTCTTC. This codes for CSGKQGPEQFF.

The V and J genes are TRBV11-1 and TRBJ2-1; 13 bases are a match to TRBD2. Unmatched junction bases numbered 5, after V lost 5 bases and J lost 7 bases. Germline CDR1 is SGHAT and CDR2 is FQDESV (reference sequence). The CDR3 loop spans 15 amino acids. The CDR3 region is CASSILAGGLNEQFF. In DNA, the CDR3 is TGTGCCAGCAGCATACTAGCGGGAGGGTTAAATGAGCAGTTCTTC.

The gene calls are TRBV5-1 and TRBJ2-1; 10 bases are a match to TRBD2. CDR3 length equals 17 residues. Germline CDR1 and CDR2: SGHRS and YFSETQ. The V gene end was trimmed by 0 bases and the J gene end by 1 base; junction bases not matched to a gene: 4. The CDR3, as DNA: TGCGCCAGCAGCTTGGGCCAAGCGGGAGGGTCCTACAATGAGCAGTTCTTC. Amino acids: CASSLGQAGGSYNEQFF.